The present T cell receptor beta chain was sequenced within a study of T cells after posttransplantation cyclophosphamide. With regard to this clone: The antigen is not known.

Only in-frame clones appear in the TCRdb table, and some are missing; sequencing was by immunoSEQ multiplex PCR. This table holds tens of thousands of clones with no singletons; the top ten claim 2.2%. Points from the study as a whole: Recipient CMV seropositivity and CMV reactivation strongly tracked TRB clonality. Donor-recipient repertoire similarity was low at 1-2 months, rising over year one. Blood and skin or GI T cell repertoires showed limited TRB overlap.

CDR1 MNHEY and CDR2 SMNVEV come from the germline V gene (reference sequence). This CDR3 is 13 amino acids long. The chain employs TRBV27 and TRBJ2-5, with D hard to call. The tail of the sequence fits TRBJ2-7 better, so the J call may be wrong. The sequence was collected from a man aged 40-49 years in good health, CMV-negative, and a related stem cell transplant donor. Sequencing input: PBMCs. In DNA, the CDR3 is TGTGCCAGCAGTTTATCCCCGGTCTACGAGCAGTACTTC. This encodes CASSLSPVYEQYF.